The sequence of this T cell receptor (beta chain) was determined in a study of blood T cell repertoires in COVID-19. Authors' analysis steps: Counts of nucleated cells, estimated from reference gene primer amplification, were obtained. Clones were read by immunoSEQ multiplex PCR, and TCRdb kept only the in-frame ones, dropping some. The V and J calls and clone size were taken over from that table, and D and trimming were inferred from the DNA. Of fewer than 90,000 clones listed, around 96% are singletons. This CDR3 has 16 residues. V shed 2 bases and J shed 4 bases, with 15 bases lying between them. Germline values: CDR1 MNHNS, CDR2 SASEGT.

The V gene is TRBV6-1, the J gene TRBJ1-5; D is perhaps TRBD1 (5 bases). The sequence derives from a human donor with active COVID-19. The donor label of this sample is uncertain. The sequencing sample was made of peripheral blood. The CDR3 spells CASSEFNRQLNQPQHF. DNA of the CDR3: TGTGCCAGCAGTGAATTTAACAGACAGCTGAATCAGCCCCAGCATTTT.